This record looks at one TCR beta chain sequence and its context. V was pared by 8 bases and J by 5 bases, with 12 bases between. The CDR3 covers 13 residues. Using its own MiXCR run on the RT-PCR reads, TCRdb lists one record per CDR3 protein. The sample includes about 700,000 distinct CDR3 sequences, over 12% of them seen just once. The rearrangement links TRBV12-3 or TRBV12-4 to TRBJ2-2; perhaps TRBD1 as D (5 bases). The sample was memory CD4+ T cells from blood. The clonotype originates from a female donor in good health, serving as a healthy control. The CDR3 DNA is TGTGCCAGCGGCGAAGGGGTTACCGGGGAGCTGTTTTTT. Translated: CASGEGVTGELFF.